Presented here are 10 T cell receptor beta chains from one specimen sequenced in a study of T-cell memory formation after mild COVID-19. TCRdb re-called the 5' RACE reads with MiXCR, one entry per CDR3 protein. The sample consists of about 360,000 distinct CDR3 sequences, approximately 15% of them appearing once. The sequenced sample was PBMCs or a T cell subset sorted from them (not recorded which). The receptors stem from a man between 18 and 35 years old who had mild COVID-19 (a few samples of this study predate the infection). Cell type and time point are not known.

The V call is TRBV10-3, the J call TRBJ2-1; no clear D gene. Germline V lookup: CDR1 ENHRY, CDR2 SYGVKD. The CDR3 runs 12 residues. The V and J ends lost 1 base and 3 bases respectively, with 1 base between them. CDR3 amino acids: CAISEYYNEQFF. CDR3 bases: TGTGCCATCAGTGAGTACTACAATGAGCAGTTCTTC.

The chain uses TRBV14 and TRBJ1-1, with D possibly TRBD1 on 6 matching bases. This CDR3 has 16 residues. The ends were cut back, 1 base at V and 6 bases at J, with 18 bases in the middle. The V gene's germline CDR1 is SGHDN and CDR2 FVKESK. CDR3 amino acids: CASSQGASGGLPEAFF. The CDR3 DNA reads TGTGCCAGCAGCCAAGGGGCCTCGGGGGGCTTGCCTGAAGCTTTCTTT.

This clonotype was detected ten times or more. This chain uses TRBV12-3 or TRBV12-4 with TRBJ2-4; D remains ambiguous. This CDR3 region has 12 residues. With 1 base removed from V and 7 bases from J, the gap between germline ends came to 5 bases. The CDR3 is CASSLVGNIQYF. In DNA, the CDR3 is TGTGCCAGCAGTTTAGTTGGGAACATTCAGTACTTC.

This clonotype showed up just a few times. The rearrangement joins TRBV11-1 to TRBJ2-2; TRBD1 agrees at 7 bases. From germline, CDR1 is SGHAT and CDR2 FQDESV (reference sequence). V was clipped by 4 bases and J by 6 bases; unmatched bases: 5. The CDR3 totals 14 residues. DNA of the CDR3: TGTGCCAGCAGCTGGGACAGAGGGGCCGGGGAGCTGTTTTTT. It translates to CASSWDRGAGELFF.

The chain carries TRBV3-1 and TRBJ2-1, with no clear D. The V and J ends lost 1 base and 2 bases respectively, with 6 bases between them. Germline-derived CDR1 and CDR2 are LGHDT and YNNKEL (reference sequence). CDR3 length: 14 amino acids. The CDR3 reads CASSQVGPYNEQFF. CDR3 nucleotide sequence: TGTGCCAGCAGCCAAGTCGGGCCCTACAATGAGCAGTTCTTC.

The rearrangement joins TRBV19 to TRBJ2-7, with 7 bases fitting TRBD2. The CDR3 is 14 residues long. V dropped 6 bases and J dropped 4; count of bases not matched to a gene: 9. The germline V gene encodes CDR1 LNHDA and CDR2 SQIVND (reference sequence). CDR3 coding DNA: TGTGCCAGTAGCTCAGGCGGGGGAGCGTACGAGCAGTACTTC. Its protein is CASSSGGGAYEQYF.

This clonotype has only a few counts. This rearrangement joins TRBV4-3 to TRBJ1-2, with 7 positions matching TRBD1. Germline loops: CDR1 LGHNA, CDR2 YSLEER. This CDR3 spans 14 amino acids. The trim removed 0 bases at V and 7 bases at J, leaving 5 bases unmatched. In DNA form, the CDR3 reads TGCGCCAGCAGCCAAGACGAGGGGGCGAGTGGCTACACCTTC. This codes for CASSQDEGASGYTF.

The rearrangement links TRBV5-1 to TRBJ2-5, with 7 bases lining up with TRBD2. V lost 0 bases and J lost 1; bases outside the gene matches: 9. Looked up from germline, CDR1 is SGHRS and CDR2 is YFSETQ. This CDR3 is 17 amino acids long. The CDR3 reads CASSLAFSGGSQETQYF. The CDR3 coding sequence is TGCGCCAGCAGCTTGGCCTTTTCCGGGGGGTCCCAAGAGACCCAGTACTTC.

This clonotype was seen repeatedly, ten times or more. The chain carries TRBV18 and TRBJ2-7, with D uncertain. V lost 6 bases, J lost 3 bases, and 12 bases lay in between. Germline-derived CDR1 and CDR2 are KGHSH and LQKENI. The length of the CDR3 is 13 residues. CDR3 coding DNA: TGTGCCAGCTCCATCTCGGACCGCTACGAGCAGTACTTC. Encoded protein: CASSISDRYEQYF. The whole variable domain, remainder taken from reference TRBV18 and TRBJ2-7, is NAGVMQNPRHLVRRRGQEARLRCSPMKGHSHVYWYRQLPEEGLKFMVYLQKENIIDESGMPKERFSAEFPKEGPSILRIQQVVRGDSAAYFCASSISDRYEQYFGPGTRLTVT.

The rearrangement joins TRBV5-1 to TRBJ1-1; D is unclear. The V end lost 0 bases, the J end lost 3 bases, and 18 bases lay between the germline ends. The CDR3 length is 17 residues. Germline CDR1 and CDR2: SGHRS and YFSETQ. CDR3 DNA sequence: TGCGCCAGCAGCTTGGGACCAACCAGCGGGAGGGACACTGAAGCTTTCTTT. This encodes CASSLGPTSGRDTEAFF.